These 11 T cell receptor beta chains share one sample of origin, sequenced in a study of blood T cell repertoires in COVID-19 (dated by TCRdb to about 2020). Library prep was done by the immunoSEQ multiplex PCR assay. TCRdb took this table from immuneACCESS and kept in-frame rearrangements with V and J called. Such tables lack part of the clones; where checked against another copy, unresolved V genes explain under half of the gap, and the rest is unexplained. Here the sample has around 78,000 clones; about 89% occur a single time. The ten largest clones represent 0.9% to 1.5% of the sample. Material: PBMCs or T cells enriched from blood (not recorded which). Every receptor here comes from a woman aged 45 to 65 with acute COVID-19.

This chain links TRBV5-3 with TRBJ2-5, with 7 bases fitting TRBD2. TRBV5-3 is annotated as an ORF whose role is uncertain. After removal of 0 bases from V and 1 base from J, the junction contained 9 bases not matched to a gene. The CDR3 covers 17 residues. CDR3 amino acids: CARSLALREVPQETQYF. The CDR3 DNA follows: TGTGCCAGAAGCTTGGCTCTACGGGAGGTTCCCCAAGAGACCCAGTACTTC.

The chain joins TRBV19 to TRBJ1-1; D is uncertain. This CDR3 is 14 amino acids long. Trimming pared 6 bases from V and 0 bases from J, leaving 11 bases between. Germline V gives CDR1 LNHDA, CDR2 SQIVND (reference sequence). CDR3 amino acids: CASRKTPMNTEAFF. The CDR3 coding sequence is TGTGCCAGTAGGAAAACACCGATGAACACTGAAGCTTTCTTT. The full variable domain, completed using reference TRBV19 and TRBJ1-1, is DGGITQSPKYLFRKEGQNVTLSCEQNLNHDAMYWYRQDPGQGLRLIYYSQIVNDFQKGDIAEGYSVSREKKESFPLTVTSAQKNPTAFYLCASRKTPMNTEAFFGQGTRLTVV.

The gene calls are TRBV4-3 and TRBJ1-5; maybe TRBD1 (6 bases). The CDR3 has 15 residues. V was trimmed by 1 base and J by 5 bases, leaving 12 bases between them. CDR1 is LGHNA and CDR2 is YSLEER in the germline V gene. CDR3 coding DNA: TGCGCCAGCAGCCAAGGGGGACAATCATATCAGCCCCAGCATTTT. Its protein is CASSQGGQSYQPQHF.

The rearrangement joins TRBV5-4 to TRBJ2-3, with D possibly TRBD1 on 6 matching bases. The CDR3 runs 15 residues. Looked up from germline, CDR1 is SGHNT and CDR2 is YYREEE (reference sequence). With 0 bases removed from V and 2 bases from J, the gap between germline ends came to 10 bases. As DNA, the CDR3 is TGTGCCAGCAGCTTGGCAGGGGCATACACAGATACGCAGTATTTT. It is translated as CASSLAGAYTDTQYF.

The CDR3 DNA reads TGTGCCAGCAGCCGTAGTTCCCTGTACAATGAGCAGTTCTTC. Protein product: CASSRSSLYNEQFF. The gene calls are TRBV11-3 and TRBJ2-1; no reliable D call. The CDR3 is 14 amino acids. CDR1 SGHNT and CDR2 YENEEA come from the germline V gene. The germline V and J ends were trimmed by 5 bases and 4 bases, with 12 bases remaining between them. The full variable domain, completed using reference TRBV11-3 and TRBJ2-1, is EAGVVQSPRYKIIEKKQPVAFWCNPISGHNTLYWYLQNLGQGPELLIRYENEEAVDDSQLPKDRFSAERLKGVDSTLKIQPAELGDSAVYLCASSRSSLYNEQFFGPGTRLTVL.

The chain uses TRBV6-2 or TRBV6-3 and TRBJ1-1; the D gene is possibly TRBD1 (6 bases). This CDR3 contains 16 residues. From germline, CDR1 is MNHEY and CDR2 SVGEGT. Trimming took off 0 bases at V and 3 bases at J, with 14 bases between the two ends. The DNA of the CDR3 is TGTGCCAGCAGTTACTCGATCCGAAACAGGGACACTGAAGCTTTCTTT. This translates into CASSYSIRNRDTEAFF.

The V and J genes are TRBV11-3 and TRBJ2-1; D might be TRBD2 (5 bases). The CDR3 extends over 12 amino acids. Germline V gene sequence: CDR1 SGHNT, CDR2 YENEEA. V lost 0 bases and J 10 bases, leaving 7 bases between the germline ends. CDR3 sequence reads: CASSLDTREQFF. DNA of the CDR3: TGTGCCAGCAGCTTAGATACTAGAGAGCAGTTCTTC. The whole variable domain, filled in from reference TRBV11-3 and TRBJ2-1, reads EAGVVQSPRYKIIEKKQPVAFWCNPISGHNTLYWYLQNLGQGPELLIRYENEEAVDDSQLPKDRFSAERLKGVDSTLKIQPAELGDSAVYLCASSLDTREQFFGPGTRLTVL.

The CDR3, as DNA: TGTGCCACCAGGGCAGGCGGGGAAAAACTGTTTTTT. Translated, it gives CATRAGGEKLFF. The rearrangement joins TRBV24-1 to TRBJ1-4; D gene ambiguous. The CDR3 covers 12 residues. V shed 7 bases and J shed 8 bases, with 10 bases lying between them. CDR1 is KGHDR, CDR2 SFDVKD, per germline.

V gene TRBV29-1 combines with J gene TRBJ1-2, with a possible D match to TRBD1 (5 bases). This CDR3 spans 14 amino acids. The V and J ends lost 6 bases and 7 bases respectively, with 21 bases between them. Germline CDR1 reads SQVTM; CDR2 reads ANQGSEA. CDR3: CSVNQQETVGGYTF. For the CDR3, the DNA is TGCAGCGTCAATCAACAGGAAACCGTGGGTGGCTACACCTTC.

The chain recombines TRBV5-1 with TRBJ2-2; D is possibly TRBD1 (6 bases). The CDR3 consists of 13 residues. Germline V lookup: CDR1 SGHRS, CDR2 YFSETQ. V shed 3 bases and J shed 3 bases, with 6 bases lying between them. CDR3 sequence: CASSYRDTGELFF. The CDR3 DNA is TGCGCCAGCAGCTACAGGGACACCGGGGAGCTGTTTTTT.

This clone is a singleton in its sample. The chain employs TRBV5-4 and TRBJ2-2; 7 nucleotides line up with TRBD2. This CDR3 has 14 residues. Looked up from germline, CDR1 is SGHNT and CDR2 is YYREEE (reference sequence). Trimming cost V 4 bases and J 6 bases; bases outside gene matches: 6. This CDR3 is CASSVGGEAGELFF. CDR3 nucleotides: TGTGCCAGCAGCGTGGGGGGGGAGGCCGGGGAGCTGTTTTTT.